The TCR beta chain described here comes from a study of blood T cell repertoires in COVID-19. Overall study context: The study drew acute and convalescent COVID-19 samples from the United States, Italy and Spain.

The V gene end was trimmed by 6 bases and the J gene end by 2 bases; junction bases not matched to a gene: 7. Germline loops: CDR1 GTSNPN, CDR2 SVGIG (reference sequence). CDR3 length equals 13 residues. As processed by the authors: For nucleated cells, counts were estimated from reference gene primer amplification. The method was immunoSEQ multiplex PCR; TCRdb's version includes in-frame clones alone and lacks a portion of them. The V and J calls and clone size are taken from that table; D and trimming were inferred from the DNA. Seen here are some 200,000 clones, roughly 88% observed once, and the top ten hold less than 15%.

Input material: peripheral blood. This chain connects TRBV30 to TRBJ2-7, with 7 positions matching TRBD1. This receptor was obtained from a human donor in a cohort sampled during active COVID-19. CDR3 nucleotide sequence: TGTGCCTGTAGAGGAGGACAGGCCTACGAGCAGTACTTC. It is translated as CACRGGQAYEQYF. Looking up the rest from reference TRBV30 and TRBJ2-7 gives the full variable domain: SQTIHQWPATLVQPVGSPLSLECTVEGTSNPNLYWYRQAAGRGLQLLFYSVGIGQISSEVPQNLSASRPQDRQFILSSKKLLLSDSGFYLCACRGGQAYEQYFGPGTRLTVT.